The TCR beta chain under discussion was sequenced for a study of T cell responses to AZD1222 COVID-19 vaccine. Some clones are missing from TCRdb's copy, which holds only in-frame ones; the method was immunoSEQ multiplex PCR. The data show fewer than 90,000 clones, 90% to 95% seen once. This CDR3 region has 14 residues. Trimming shortened V by 3 bases and J by 4 bases, and 11 bases separated the two germline ends. Germline V gene data show CDR1 as LNHDA and CDR2 as SQIVND (reference sequence). As regards this clone: Its antigen is currently unknown.

General observations from the study: Spike-specific TCRs gained breadth and depth after people received two AZD1222 doses.

Material: peripheral blood, obtained 28 days after the second AZD1222 dose. The chain has TRBV19 and TRBJ2-3, with a weak D call TRBD2 (6 bases). The receptor was isolated from an adult who received the AZD1222 COVID-19 vaccine. In DNA form, the CDR3 reads TGTGCCAGTAGTATTGCGGGATGGTCAGATACGCAGTATTTT. Translation: CASSIAGWSDTQYF.